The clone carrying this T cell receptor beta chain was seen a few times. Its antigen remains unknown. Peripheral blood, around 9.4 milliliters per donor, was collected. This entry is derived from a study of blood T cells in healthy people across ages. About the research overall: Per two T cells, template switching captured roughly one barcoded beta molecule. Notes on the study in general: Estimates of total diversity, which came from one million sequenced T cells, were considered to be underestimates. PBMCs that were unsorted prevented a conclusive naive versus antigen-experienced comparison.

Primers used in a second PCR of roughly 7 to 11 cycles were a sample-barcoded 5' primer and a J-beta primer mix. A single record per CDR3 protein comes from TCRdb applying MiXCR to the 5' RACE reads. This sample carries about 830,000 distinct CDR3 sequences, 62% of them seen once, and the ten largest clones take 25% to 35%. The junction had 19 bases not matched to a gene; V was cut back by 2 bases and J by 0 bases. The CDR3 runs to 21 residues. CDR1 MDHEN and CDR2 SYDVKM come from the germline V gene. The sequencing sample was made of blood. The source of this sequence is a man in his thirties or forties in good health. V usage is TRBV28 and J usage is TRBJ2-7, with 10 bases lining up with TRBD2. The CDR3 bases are TGTGCCAGCAGTTTAGTCGCCCCGCGGGGTAGCGGGGGGCGCAGCTCCTACGAGCAGTACTTC. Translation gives CASSLVAPRGSGGRSSYEQYF.